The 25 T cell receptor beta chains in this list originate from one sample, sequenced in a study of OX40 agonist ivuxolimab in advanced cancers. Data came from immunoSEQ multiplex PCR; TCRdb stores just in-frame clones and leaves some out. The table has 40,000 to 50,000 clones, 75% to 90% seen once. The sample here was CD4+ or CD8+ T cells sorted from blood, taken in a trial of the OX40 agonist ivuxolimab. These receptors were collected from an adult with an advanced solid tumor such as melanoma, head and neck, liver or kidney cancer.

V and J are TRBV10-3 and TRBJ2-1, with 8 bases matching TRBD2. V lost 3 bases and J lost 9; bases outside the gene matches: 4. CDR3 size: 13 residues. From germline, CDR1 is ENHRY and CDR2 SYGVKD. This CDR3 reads CAISDPGTSEQFF. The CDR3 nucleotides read TGTGCCATCAGTGACCCCGGGACTAGTGAGCAGTTCTTC.

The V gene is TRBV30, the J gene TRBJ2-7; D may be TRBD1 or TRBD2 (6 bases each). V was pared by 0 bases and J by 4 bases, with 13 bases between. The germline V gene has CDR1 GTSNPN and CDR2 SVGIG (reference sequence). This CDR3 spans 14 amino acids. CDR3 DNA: TGTGCCTGGAGTGTACTGGCGGGGACATACGAGCAGTACTTC. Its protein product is CAWSVLAGTYEQYF.

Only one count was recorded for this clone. The CDR3 loop reads CASSHPGGAADTQYF. For the CDR3, the DNA is TGTGCCAGCAGCCACCCCGGGGGGGCCGCCGATACGCAGTATTTT. The chain is built from TRBV14 and TRBJ2-3; TRBD2 agrees at 8 bases. Germline V CDR1 and CDR2: SGHDN, FVKESK. The CDR3 is made up of 15 amino acids. Unmatched junction bases numbered 8, after V lost 3 bases and J lost 6 bases.

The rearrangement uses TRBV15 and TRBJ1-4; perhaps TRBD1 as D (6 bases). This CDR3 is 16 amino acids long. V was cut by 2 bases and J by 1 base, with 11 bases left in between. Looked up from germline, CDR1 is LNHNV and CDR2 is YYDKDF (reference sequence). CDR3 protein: CATSRPRTETNEKLFF. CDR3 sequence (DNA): TGTGCCACCAGCAGACCTAGGACAGAAACTAATGAAAAACTGTTTTTT.

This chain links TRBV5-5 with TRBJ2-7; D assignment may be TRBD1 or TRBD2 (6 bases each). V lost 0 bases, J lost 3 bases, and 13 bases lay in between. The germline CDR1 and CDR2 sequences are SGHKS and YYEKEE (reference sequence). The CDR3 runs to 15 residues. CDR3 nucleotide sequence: TGTGCCAGCAGCTTGGCGGCACAGGGAGGCTACGAGCAGTACTTC. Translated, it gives CASSLAAQGGYEQYF.

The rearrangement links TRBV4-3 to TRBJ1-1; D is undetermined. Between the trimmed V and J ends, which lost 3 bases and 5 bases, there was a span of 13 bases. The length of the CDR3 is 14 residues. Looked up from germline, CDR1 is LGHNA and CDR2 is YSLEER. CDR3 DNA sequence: TGCGCCAGCAGCCAGGGTCAGGTGGGGACTGAAGCTTTCTTT. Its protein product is CASSQGQVGTEAFF.

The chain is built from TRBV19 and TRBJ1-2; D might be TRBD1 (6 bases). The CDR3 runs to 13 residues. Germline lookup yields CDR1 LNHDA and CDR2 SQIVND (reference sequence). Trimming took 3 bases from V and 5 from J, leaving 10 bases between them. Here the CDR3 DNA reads TGTGCCAGTAGTATTCAGGGGTGGTATGGCTACACCTTC. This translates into CASSIQGWYGYTF.

CDR3 DNA sequence: TGCAGCGTTGAAGACGGACAGTCCTACGAGCAGTACTTC. The encoded protein is CSVEDGQSYEQYF. This chain links TRBV29-1 with TRBJ2-7; possibly TRBD1 for D (6 bases). The V and J ends lost 0 bases and 1 base respectively, with 7 bases between them. The CDR3 covers 13 residues. Germline V CDR1 and CDR2: SQVTM, ANQGSEA.

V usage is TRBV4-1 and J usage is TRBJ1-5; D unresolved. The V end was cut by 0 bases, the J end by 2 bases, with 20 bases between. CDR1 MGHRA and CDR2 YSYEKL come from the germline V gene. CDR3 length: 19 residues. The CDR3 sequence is CASSQDEVAGVFRNQPQHF. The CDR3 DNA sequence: TGCGCCAGCAGCCAAGATGAAGTTGCCGGTGTCTTTCGCAATCAGCCCCAGCATTTT.

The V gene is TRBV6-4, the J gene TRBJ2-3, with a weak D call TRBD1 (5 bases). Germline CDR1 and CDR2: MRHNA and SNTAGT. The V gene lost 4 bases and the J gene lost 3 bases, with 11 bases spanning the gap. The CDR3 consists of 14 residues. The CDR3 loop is CASSANPGTDTQYF. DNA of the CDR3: TGTGCCAGCAGTGCAAATCCAGGGACAGATACGCAGTATTTT.

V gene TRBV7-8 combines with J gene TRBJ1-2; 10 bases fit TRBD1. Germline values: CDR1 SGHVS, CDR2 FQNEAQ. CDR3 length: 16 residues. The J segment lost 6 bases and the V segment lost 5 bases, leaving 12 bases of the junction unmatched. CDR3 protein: CASSPRQGARVNGYTF. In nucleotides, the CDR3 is TGTGCCAGCAGCCCCCGACAGGGGGCGCGAGTTAATGGCTACACCTTC.

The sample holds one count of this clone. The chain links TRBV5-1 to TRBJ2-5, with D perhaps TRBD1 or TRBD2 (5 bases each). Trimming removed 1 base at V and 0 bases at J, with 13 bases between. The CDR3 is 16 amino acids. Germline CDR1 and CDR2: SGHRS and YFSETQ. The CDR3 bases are TGCGCCAGCAGCTTGAGAGGGGAAGACTACCAAGAGACCCAGTACTTC. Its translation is CASSLRGEDYQETQYF.

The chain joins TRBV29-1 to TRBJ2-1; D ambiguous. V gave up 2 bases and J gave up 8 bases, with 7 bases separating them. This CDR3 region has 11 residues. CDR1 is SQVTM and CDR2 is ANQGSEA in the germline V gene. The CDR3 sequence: CSVEWWDEQFF. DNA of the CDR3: TGCAGCGTTGAATGGTGGGATGAGCAGTTCTTC.

In DNA form, the CDR3 reads TGTGCCAGCAGCTCAACAGGGGGCTCAAACTATGGCTACACCTTC. This gives the protein CASSSTGGSNYGYTF. The V call is TRBV11-1, the J call TRBJ1-2; TRBD1 matches at 9 bases. CDR1 is SGHAT, CDR2 FQDESV, per germline (reference sequence). The V segment lost 4 bases and the J segment 2 bases; nucleotides outside the gene matches: 5. This CDR3 is built from 15 residues. The full variable domain, rest sourced from reference TRBV11-1 and TRBJ1-2, is EAEVAQSPRYKITEKSQAVAFWCDPISGHATLYWYRQILGQGPELLVQFQDESVVDDSQLPKDRFSAERLKGVDSTLKIQPAELGDSAMYLCASSSTGGSNYGYTFGSGTRLTVV.

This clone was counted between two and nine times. CDR3 sequence: CASTSDRDSNQPQHF. The CDR3 region has the DNA TGCGCCAGCACCTCGGACAGGGATAGCAATCAGCCCCAGCATTTT. The chain links TRBV10-2 to TRBJ1-5, with 8 positions matching TRBD1. Per germline, CDR1 WSHSY and CDR2 SAAADI. V was clipped by 7 bases and J by 0 bases; unmatched bases: 5. The CDR3 extends over 15 amino acids.

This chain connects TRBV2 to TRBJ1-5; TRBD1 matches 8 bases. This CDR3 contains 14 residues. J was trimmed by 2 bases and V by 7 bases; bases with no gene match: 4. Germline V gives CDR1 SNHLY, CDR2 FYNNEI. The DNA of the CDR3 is TGTGCCAGCACTACGGACAGGGGCAATCAGCCCCAGCATTTT. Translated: CASTTDRGNQPQHF.

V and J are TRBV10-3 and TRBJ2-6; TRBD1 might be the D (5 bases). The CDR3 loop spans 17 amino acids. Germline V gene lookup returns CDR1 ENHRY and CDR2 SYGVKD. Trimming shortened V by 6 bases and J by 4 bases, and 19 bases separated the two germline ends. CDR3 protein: CAISGPMTAIGANVLTF. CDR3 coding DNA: TGTGCCATCAGCGGCCCGATGACAGCTATCGGGGCCAACGTCCTGACTTTC.

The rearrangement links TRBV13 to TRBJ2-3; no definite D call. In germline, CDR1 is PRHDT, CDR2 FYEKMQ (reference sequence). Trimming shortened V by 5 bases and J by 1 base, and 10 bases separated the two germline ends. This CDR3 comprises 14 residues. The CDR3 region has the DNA TGTGCCAGCAGCCCCCGTGGGGGCACAGATACGCAGTATTTT. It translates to CASSPRGGTDTQYF.

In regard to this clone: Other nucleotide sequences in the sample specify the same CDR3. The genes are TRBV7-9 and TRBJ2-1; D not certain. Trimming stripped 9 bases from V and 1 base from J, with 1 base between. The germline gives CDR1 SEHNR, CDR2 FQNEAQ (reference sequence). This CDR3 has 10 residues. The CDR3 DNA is TGTGCCAGTTCCTACAATGAGCAGTTCTTC. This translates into CASSYNEQFF.

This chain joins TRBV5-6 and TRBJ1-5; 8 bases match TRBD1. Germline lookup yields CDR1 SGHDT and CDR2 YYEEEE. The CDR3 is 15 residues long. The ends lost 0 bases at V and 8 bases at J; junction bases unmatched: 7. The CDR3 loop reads CASSLGQGPRKPQHF. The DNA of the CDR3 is TGTGCCAGCAGCTTGGGACAGGGGCCTCGGAAGCCCCAGCATTTT. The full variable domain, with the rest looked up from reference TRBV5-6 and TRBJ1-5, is DAGVTQSPTHLIKTRGQQVTLRCSPKSGHDTVSWYQQALGQGPQFIFQYYEEEERQRGNFPDRFSGHQFPNYSSELNVNALLLGDSALYLCASSLGQGPRKPQHFGDGTRLSIL.

The CDR3 region has the DNA TGTGCCTGGAGTAAAAACGGGTGGGGTAACGAGCAGTACTTC. Translation: CAWSKNGWGNEQYF. J is TRBJ2-7 and V is TRBV30; D gene uncertain. V gave up 2 bases and J gave up 5 bases, with 16 bases separating them. Germline V gives CDR1 GTSNPN, CDR2 SVGIG (reference sequence). This CDR3 comprises 14 residues.

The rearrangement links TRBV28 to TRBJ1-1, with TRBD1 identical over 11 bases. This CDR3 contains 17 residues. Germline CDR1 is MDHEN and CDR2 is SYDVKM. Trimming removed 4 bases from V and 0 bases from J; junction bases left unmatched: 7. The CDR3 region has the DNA TGTGCCAGCAGTTCGGACAGGGGGCCCTTCGTGAACACTGAAGCTTTCTTT. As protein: CASSSDRGPFVNTEAFF. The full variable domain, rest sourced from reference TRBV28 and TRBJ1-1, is DVKVTQSSRYLVKRTGEKVFLECVQDMDHENMFWYRQDPGLGLRLIYFSYDVKMKEKGDIPEGYSVSREKKERFSLILESASTNQTSMYLCASSSDRGPFVNTEAFFGQGTRLTVV.

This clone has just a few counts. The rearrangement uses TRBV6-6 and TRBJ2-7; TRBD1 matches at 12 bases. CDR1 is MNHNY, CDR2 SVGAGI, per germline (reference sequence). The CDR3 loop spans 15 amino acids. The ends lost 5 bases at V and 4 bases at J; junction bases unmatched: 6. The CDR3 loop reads CASSAGTGGSYEQYF. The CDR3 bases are TGTGCCAGCAGTGCCGGGACAGGGGGCAGTTACGAGCAGTACTTC.

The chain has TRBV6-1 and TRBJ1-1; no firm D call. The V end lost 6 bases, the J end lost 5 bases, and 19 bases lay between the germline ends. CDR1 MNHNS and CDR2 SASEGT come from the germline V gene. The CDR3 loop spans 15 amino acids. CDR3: CASSVLWRQRTEAFF. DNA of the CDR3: TGTGCCAGCAGCGTTCTTTGGAGGCAGAGGACTGAAGCTTTCTTT.

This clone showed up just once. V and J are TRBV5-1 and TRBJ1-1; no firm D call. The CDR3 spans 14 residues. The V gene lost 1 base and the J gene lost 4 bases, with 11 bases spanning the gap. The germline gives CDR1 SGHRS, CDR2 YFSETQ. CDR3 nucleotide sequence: TGCGCCAGCAGCTTGTGGGCGAAGGGCACTGAAGCTTTCTTT. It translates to CASSLWAKGTEAFF.